This entry lists 2 T cell receptor beta chains sequenced from one sample in a study of identical twins. TCRdb ran MiXCR on the 5' RACE reads and lists one entry per CDR3 protein. The sample lists roughly 250,000 distinct CDR3 sequences, 7% occurring once. This sample also appeared in a second study, on yellow fever vaccine responses in identical twins.

Material for sequencing was memory (CD45RO+) T cells sorted from blood. Source of these receptors: a woman younger than 35 in good health.

The chain has TRBV10-1 and TRBJ2-3, with D unclear. The CDR3 runs to 13 residues. Trimming removed 0 bases at V and 7 bases at J, with 8 bases between. Germline V gene lookup returns CDR1 WNHNN and CDR2 SYGVQD (reference sequence). CDR3 protein: CASSESLGYTQYF. CDR3 coding DNA: TGCGCCAGCAGTGAGTCTCTAGGGTATACGCAGTATTTT.

The CDR3, as DNA: TGTGCCATCAGTGCCCCTGGGGGGGGGGAAACTCCCATCGACGAGCAGTACTTC. Protein: CAISAPGGGETPIDEQYF. The chain uses TRBV10-3 and TRBJ2-7; 7 nucleotides line up with TRBD2. The ends lost 4 bases at V and 5 bases at J; junction bases unmatched: 20. Germline values: CDR1 ENHRY, CDR2 SYGVKD. The CDR3 extends over 18 amino acids.